The 26 T cell receptor beta chains below come from one sample, sequenced in a study of shared clonotypes between healthy human individuals. CD45RO-negative, CCR7-positively selected cells formed the naive CD8 fraction, excluding terminally differentiated effector memory CD45RA+ cells. Clones were read by immunoSEQ multiplex PCR, and TCRdb kept only the in-frame ones, dropping some. The sample lists approximately 1.9 million clones, around 93% seen once, with less than 2% in the top ten. The sequenced material came from naive CD8+ T cells from PBMCs. These receptors all come from a man aged 18 to 29 in good health. Some clones in this sample may be carry-over from other donors' samples.

This clone was seen a few times. Within the sample, other DNA sequences also encode this same CDR3. The chain combines TRBV4-1 with TRBJ1-5; 10 bases line up with TRBD1. Looked up from germline, CDR1 is MGHRA and CDR2 is YSYEKL. The CDR3 sequence is 15 residues long. V lost 0 bases and J lost 7; bases outside the gene matches: 3. In DNA form, the CDR3 reads TGCGCCAGCAGCCAAGAAGGACAGGGGGGACAGCCCCAGCATTTT. It specifies CASSQEGQGGQPQHF.

The CDR3: CASSPTNTGTHSMYTQYF. The DNA of the CDR3 is TGCGCCAGCAGCCCAACAAACACCGGGACCCATAGCATGTATACGCAGTATTTT. The chain uses TRBV4-3 and TRBJ2-3, with D perhaps matching TRBD1 or TRBD2 (5 bases each). Germline loops: CDR1 LGHNA, CDR2 YSLEER. The V and J ends lost 4 bases and 7 bases respectively, with 27 bases between them. This CDR3 comprises 18 residues.

The chain carries TRBV29-1 and TRBJ2-3, with 7 nucleotides matching TRBD2. J lost 7 bases, V lost 6 bases, and 19 bases had no gene match. This CDR3 spans 16 amino acids. Per germline, CDR1 SQVTM and CDR2 ANQGSEA. CDR3 residues: CSVGKNSGLAGYTQYF. As DNA, the CDR3 is TGCAGCGTGGGAAAGAATAGCGGGTTAGCTGGGTATACGCAGTATTTT.

The chain carries TRBV7-9 and TRBJ2-1; D is possibly TRBD1 (5 bases). V was trimmed by 6 bases and J by 4 bases, leaving 22 bases between them. The CDR3 extends over 17 amino acids. Germline V CDR1 and CDR2: SEHNR, FQNEAQ (reference sequence). CDR3 sequence: CASSPRTPSLFYNEQFF. CDR3 nucleotide sequence: TGTGCCAGCAGTCCTAGGACACCGTCCCTATTTTACAATGAGCAGTTCTTC.

The V and J genes are TRBV6-6 and TRBJ2-7, with 8 bases identical to TRBD1. This CDR3 contains 12 residues. J was trimmed by 6 bases and V by 4 bases; bases with no gene match: 2. Germline V gene sequence: CDR1 MNHNY, CDR2 SVGAGI (reference sequence). The CDR3 coding sequence is TGTGCCAGCAGTTTCACAGGGGGCGAGCAGTACTTC. It is translated as CASSFTGGEQYF.

This chain links TRBV5-6 with TRBJ1-4, with D uncertain. Germline CDR1 reads SGHDT; CDR2 reads YYEEEE. The V end lost 1 base, the J end lost 7 bases, and 11 bases lay between the germline ends. The CDR3 totals 14 residues. The CDR3 nucleotides are TGTGCCAGCAGCTTGTCCGGGGTTTTTGAAAAACTGTTTTTT. It is translated as CASSLSGVFEKLFF.

This chain uses TRBV10-3 with TRBJ2-1; D remains unclear. The V gene lost 0 bases and the J gene lost 9 bases, with 6 bases spanning the gap. From germline, CDR1 is ENHRY and CDR2 SYGVKD. The CDR3 is 12 residues long. CDR3 loop: CAISESGFEQFF. CDR3 nucleotides: TGTGCCATCAGTGAGTCCGGGTTTGAGCAGTTCTTC.

This clone showed up just once. The chain employs TRBV7-2 and TRBJ2-7; unclear D gene. The CDR3 length is 12 residues. V lost 5 bases and J 3 bases, leaving 8 bases between the germline ends. Germline values: CDR1 SGHTA, CDR2 FQGNSA. The CDR3 DNA follows: TGTGCCAGCAGCGTTATGAGCTACGAGCAGTACTTC. This translates into CASSVMSYEQYF.

The rearrangement joins TRBV7-3 to TRBJ1-1, with D possibly being TRBD1 (6 bases). Germline V gene sequence: CDR1 SGHTA, CDR2 FQGTGA. This CDR3 contains 14 residues. With 6 bases removed from V and 5 bases from J, the gap between germline ends came to 16 bases. CDR3 region: CASSVGGVVTEAFF. CDR3 DNA sequence: TGTGCCAGCAGTGTAGGGGGGGTCGTGACTGAAGCTTTCTTT.

J is TRBJ2-2 and V is TRBV9; the match to TRBD1 covers 8 bases. The CDR3 consists of 15 residues. Germline V gene lookup returns CDR1 SGDLS and CDR2 YYNGEE. The trim removed 4 bases at V and 4 bases at J, leaving 6 bases unmatched. The CDR3 bases are TGTGCCAGCAGCACGACGACAGGGGCCACCGGGGAGCTGTTTTTT. This gives the protein CASSTTTGATGELFF.

Worth noting for this clone: The sample contains more than one DNA sequence encoding this CDR3. This chain uses TRBV6-1 with TRBJ2-7, with a possible D match to TRBD1 (6 bases). The CDR3 runs to 13 residues. Deletions cut 3 bases from V and 0 bases from J, with 6 bases between. CDR1 and CDR2 from the germline V gene are MNHNS and SASEGT. The CDR3 DNA is TGTGCCAGCAGTGAGGACAGCTCCTACGAGCAGTACTTC. It codes for CASSEDSSYEQYF.

This clone was detected a few times. The V call is TRBV7-9, the J call TRBJ1-4, with a tentative D call TRBD1 (6 bases). V was cut by 2 bases and J by 2 bases, with 18 bases left in between. CDR3 size: 18 residues. Germline CDR1 SEHNR, CDR2 FQNEAQ (reference sequence). CDR3 DNA sequence: TGTGCCAGCAGCTTATCAGGGGCGCTCGGGTGGACTAATGAAAAACTGTTTTTT. Protein: CASSLSGALGWTNEKLFF.

V gene TRBV30 combines with J gene TRBJ2-1; D is possibly TRBD1 or TRBD2 (5 bases each). Germline-derived CDR1 and CDR2 are GTSNPN and SVGIG (reference sequence). Between the trimmed V and J ends, which lost 2 bases and 6 bases, there was a span of 14 bases. The CDR3 totals 14 residues. The CDR3: CAWSPAPGGNEQFF. In DNA form, the CDR3 reads TGTGCCTGGAGTCCCGCGCCTGGGGGCAATGAGCAGTTCTTC.

V usage is TRBV5-6 and J usage is TRBJ2-1; maybe TRBD1 (5 bases). Germline assignment: CDR1 SGHDT and CDR2 YYEEEE. With 4 bases removed from V and 6 bases from J, the gap between germline ends came to 17 bases. The CDR3 has 15 residues. The CDR3 region is CASSQGPLLVNEQFF. DNA of the CDR3: TGTGCCAGCAGCCAGGGTCCATTGCTGGTCAATGAGCAGTTCTTC. Supplemented by reference TRBV5-6 and TRBJ2-1, the full variable domain reads DAGVTQSPTHLIKTRGQQVTLRCSPKSGHDTVSWYQQALGQGPQFIFQYYEEEERQRGNFPDRFSGHQFPNYSSELNVNALLLGDSALYLCASSQGPLLVNEQFFGPGTRLTVL.

The genes are TRBV27 and TRBJ2-7, with D possibly TRBD1 on 5 matching bases. This CDR3 is 20 amino acids long. Trimming removed 0 bases from V and 3 bases from J, with 27 bases in between. CDR1 and CDR2 (germline): MNHEY, SMNVEV (reference sequence). CDR3 nucleotides: TGTGCCAGCAGTTTATCCGGAAAGGAAGTCAGGGTTAGACCTGGCTACGAGCAGTACTTC. It codes for CASSLSGKEVRVRPGYEQYF.

The CDR3 here is CASIDTGGGEKLFF. The CDR3 DNA follows: TGTGCCAGCATCGACACCGGGGGAGGCGAAAAACTGTTTTTT. The chain links TRBV28 to TRBJ1-4, with D possibly matching TRBD1 (5 bases). V lost 7 bases and J 8 bases, leaving 17 bases between the germline ends. CDR3 length: 14 amino acids. Germline values: CDR1 MDHEN, CDR2 SYDVKM.

J is TRBJ2-7 and V is TRBV4-1; TRBD1 matches at 10 bases. J was trimmed by 6 bases and V by 1 base; bases with no gene match: 3. CDR3 length equals 14 residues. From germline, CDR1 is MGHRA and CDR2 YSYEKL. The DNA of the CDR3 is TGCGCCAGCAGCCAAGGACAGGGGGCAGGCGAGCAGTACTTC. Encoded protein: CASSQGQGAGEQYF.

This rearrangement joins TRBV5-1 to TRBJ2-1, with 7 bases that match TRBD1. The CDR3 is 14 amino acids. The junction had 5 bases not matched to a gene; V was cut back by 0 bases and J by 8 bases. Germline lookup yields CDR1 SGHRS and CDR2 YFSETQ. In nucleotides, the CDR3 is TGCGCCAGCAGCTTGGGGGACAGATTCGATGAGCAGTTCTTC. Its translation: CASSLGDRFDEQFF.

This CDR3 is CASSLLRTGTTDTQYF. CDR3 sequence (DNA): TGTGCCAGCAGCCTCTTAAGGACAGGGACCACAGATACGCAGTATTTT. The chain employs TRBV27 and TRBJ2-3, with TRBD1 matching 8 bases. This CDR3 has 16 amino acids. Germline CDR1 MNHEY, CDR2 SMNVEV (reference sequence). Unmatched junction bases numbered 10, after V lost 6 bases and J lost 2 bases.

The genes are TRBV27 and TRBJ2-7; 8 nucleotides match TRBD2. The CDR3 sequence is 14 residues long. J gave up 4 bases and V 7 bases, and 9 bases lay outside the gene matches. The V gene's germline CDR1 is MNHEY and CDR2 SMNVEV (reference sequence). For the CDR3, the DNA is TGTGCCAGCACCGCACTAGCGGATGATTACGAGCAGTACTTC. It encodes CASTALADDYEQYF.

V gene TRBV29-1 combines with J gene TRBJ2-1; D possibly corresponds to TRBD2 (6 bases). V shed 6 bases and J shed 4 bases, with 16 bases lying between them. CDR3 length: 14 amino acids. Germline V gives CDR1 SQVTM, CDR2 ANQGSEA. CDR3: CSVLRSGPYNEQFF. CDR3 coding DNA: TGCAGCGTCCTTCGTAGCGGTCCTTACAATGAGCAGTTCTTC.

On this clone itself: Other DNA sequences in this specimen translate into the identical CDR3. J is TRBJ1-2 and V is TRBV28; a weak D match, TRBD1 (5 bases). The CDR3 has 14 amino acids. The ends were cut back, 2 bases at V and 1 base at J, with 8 bases in the middle. Germline V gives CDR1 MDHEN, CDR2 SYDVKM. In nucleotides, the CDR3 is TGTGCCAGCAGTTTACAGGGCGGTAACTATGGCTACACCTTC. It specifies CASSLQGGNYGYTF.

The chain has TRBV4-1 and TRBJ2-3, with unresolved D. Germline CDR1 and CDR2: MGHRA and YSYEKL. Trimming left V 3 bases short and J 2 bases short, with 9 bases between. This CDR3 is built from 14 residues. The CDR3 nucleotides are TGCGCCAGCAGCCAGCGTCAGCCCACAGATACGCAGTATTTT. It codes for CASSQRQPTDTQYF.

This clone was seen once. This rearrangement joins TRBV4-3 to TRBJ1-1; no clear D gene. The CDR3 is made up of 17 amino acids. Trimming shortened V by 0 bases and J by 0 bases, and 14 bases separated the two germline ends. Germline CDR1 and CDR2: LGHNA and YSLEER. The chain's CDR3 is CASSQDLVRAMNTEAFF. The CDR3 DNA is TGCGCCAGCAGCCAAGATCTCGTGAGGGCCATGAACACTGAAGCTTTCTTT.

The J gene is TRBJ2-7, the V gene TRBV9; 14 bases align to TRBD2. Trimming removed 4 bases from V and 6 bases from J; junction bases left unmatched: 6. Looked up from germline, CDR1 is SGDLS and CDR2 is YYNGEE. The CDR3 has 15 amino acids. This chain's CDR3 is CASSPGTSGSGEQYF. In DNA form, the CDR3 reads TGTGCCAGCAGCCCGGGGACTAGCGGGAGTGGCGAGCAGTACTTC.

The rearrangement uses TRBV29-1 and TRBJ2-5; 7 positions agree with TRBD1. The J call may be faulty, since TRBJ2-7 better matches the DNA end. The CDR3 is 15 amino acids. Germline V gene lookup returns CDR1 SQVTM and CDR2 ANQGSEA. CDR3 loop: CSAASWAGGSYEQYF. The CDR3 bases are TGCAGCGCTGCCTCTTGGGCAGGGGGCTCCTACGAGCAGTACTTC.